These 30 T cell receptor beta chains were sequenced from one sample in a study of T cells in Graves' hyperthyroidism and ophthalmopathy. TCR beta CDR3 sequences were amplified from RNA transcripts. First-round RT-PCR targeting the TCR CDR3 was performed with the HTBI primer set. Each CDR3 protein is one row after TCRdb ran MiXCR on the multiplex PCR reads. Of about 610,000 distinct CDR3 sequences listed, approximately 16% were seen once; the top ten hold roughly 3%. The specimen was blood. These receptors all stem from a woman in her 40s with Graves' ophthalmopathy.

This chain connects TRBV11-2 to TRBJ1-2; perhaps TRBD1 as D (5 bases). Trimming took 1 base from V and 3 from J, leaving 9 bases between them. This CDR3 contains 14 residues. The V gene's germline CDR1 is SGHAT and CDR2 FQNNGV. The CDR3 reads CASSLVTADYGYTF. CDR3 bases: TGTGCCAGCAGCTTAGTGACAGCTGACTATGGCTACACCTTC.

This clonotype was picked up many times. V is TRBV6-5 and J is TRBJ2-3, with D uncertain. Germline lookup yields CDR1 MNHEY and CDR2 SVGAGI. The CDR3 has 14 amino acids. V shed 2 bases and J shed 2 bases, with 8 bases lying between them. CDR3 DNA sequence: TGTGCCAGCAGTTACAAGGACCACACAGATACGCAGTATTTT. It yields the protein CASSYKDHTDTQYF.

This clonotype was found a few times. The chain has TRBV7-9 and TRBJ2-7, with 7 bases that match TRBD2. CDR3 length equals 15 residues. The V and J ends lost 6 bases and 0 bases, in that order; junction bases with no gene match: 8. Germline CDR1 reads SEHNR; CDR2 reads FQNEAQ (reference sequence). The CDR3 sequence: CASRPRGGSSYEQYF. For the CDR3, the DNA is TGTGCCAGCAGGCCCCGGGGCGGGAGCTCCTACGAGCAGTACTTC.

The V gene is TRBV5-1, the J gene TRBJ2-2, with a tentative D call TRBD2 (5 bases). Germline V gene lookup returns CDR1 SGHRS and CDR2 YFSETQ. V was trimmed by 4 bases and J by 5 bases, leaving 15 bases between them. The CDR3 runs 15 residues. This chain's CDR3 is CASSGSFIGTGELFF. The CDR3 bases are TGCGCCAGCAGCGGGAGCTTTATTGGAACCGGGGAGCTGTTTTTT.

Concerning this clonotype: A much larger clone differs from this one at a single base, so this may be a read error. V is TRBV5-1 and J is TRBJ2-3; TRBD2 matches at 11 bases. The CDR3 is made up of 16 amino acids. The J segment lost 5 bases and the V segment lost 4 bases, leaving 9 bases of the junction unmatched. Germline CDR1 and CDR2: SGHRS and YFSETQ. The CDR3, as DNA: TGCGCCAGCAGCCTTTCCACGGGACTAGCGGTAGATACGCAGTATTTT. It codes for CASSLSTGLAVDTQYF.

This clonotype appeared many times. V gene TRBV20-1 combines with J gene TRBJ2-1, with a weak D call TRBD2 (5 bases). The CDR3 is 13 amino acids. In germline, CDR1 is DFQATT, CDR2 SNEGSKA (reference sequence). Trimming removed 5 bases at V and 5 bases at J, with 13 bases between. The CDR3 loop reads CSARGSWNNEQFF. CDR3 coding DNA: TGCAGTGCTCGGGGTAGCTGGAACAATGAGCAGTTCTTC.

The chain recombines TRBV20-1 with TRBJ2-1; D not certain. CDR3 length equals 11 residues. Trimming took 0 bases from V and 8 from J, leaving 5 bases between them. Per the germline V gene, CDR1 is DFQATT and CDR2 is SNEGSKA (reference sequence). The CDR3 region has the DNA TGCAGTGCTAGAGATTTAGATGAGCAGTTCTTC. Translation: CSARDLDEQFF.

This clonotype has only a few counts. Here the CDR3 reads CASSSRVDYEQYF. The CDR3 region has the DNA TGTGCCAGCAGCTCCAGGGTAGACTACGAGCAGTACTTC. This sequence joins TRBV7-6 and TRBJ2-7; D perhaps matches TRBD1 (5 bases). V was pared by 4 bases and J by 3 bases, with 10 bases between. CDR1 and CDR2 (germline): SGHVS, FNYEAQ. The CDR3 spans 13 residues.

This clonotype came up many times. This chain joins TRBV7-2 and TRBJ2-2; perhaps TRBD2 as D (5 bases). Deletions cut 5 bases from V and 6 bases from J, with 13 bases between. The CDR3 runs to 14 residues. Germline CDR1 SGHTA, CDR2 FQGNSA. CDR3 in amino acids: CASSAGSVSGELFF. CDR3 coding DNA: TGTGCCAGCAGCGCCGGTAGCGTCTCCGGGGAGCTGTTTTTT.

The sample holds many counts of this clonotype. The rearrangement joins TRBV11-2 to TRBJ1-1; D is undetermined. CDR1 SGHAT and CDR2 FQNNGV come from the germline V gene. Trimming shortened V by 1 base and J by 8 bases, and 14 bases separated the two germline ends. The CDR3 length is 14 residues. Written as DNA, the CDR3 is TGTGCCAGCAGCTTAGTAGGTTTGGCAGACGAAGCTTTCTTT. The encoded protein is CASSLVGLADEAFF.

This clonotype was counted at least ten times. The J gene is TRBJ2-1, the V gene TRBV7-3; D is unclear. Per the germline V gene, CDR1 is SGHTA and CDR2 is FQGTGA. The CDR3 covers 14 residues. Trimming removed 1 base at V and 8 bases at J, with 12 bases between. The CDR3 protein is CASSLNEDPDEQFF. For the CDR3, the DNA is TGTGCCAGCAGCTTAAACGAGGATCCTGATGAGCAGTTCTTC.

In regard to this clonotype: A much larger clonotype is one base distant, so this may be a read error. V gene TRBV6-1 combines with J gene TRBJ1-1; 7 nucleotides match TRBD1. The V segment lost 7 bases and the J segment 6 bases; nucleotides outside the gene matches: 11. Germline loops: CDR1 MNHNS, CDR2 SASEGT. This CDR3 is 14 amino acids long. Written as DNA, the CDR3 is TGTGCCAGCAACAGGGGCCACCTCGGGCCTGAAGCTTTCTTT. Protein sequence: CASNRGHLGPEAFF.

With respect to this clonotype: One end of the junction fails to match germline, which may point to a read error. The rearrangement joins TRBV6-1 to TRBJ2-1, with D possibly TRBD1 on 5 matching bases. Germline V gene sequence: CDR1 MNHNS, CDR2 SASEGT. The CDR3 extends over 14 amino acids. The CDR3 loop reads CASSTESSCNEQFF. The CDR3 DNA reads TGTGCCAGCTCGACAGAGAGCTCCTGCAATGAGCAGTTCTTC.

This clonotype was recorded many times. This chain joins TRBV5-1 and TRBJ2-7; 7 bases match TRBD1. The V gene's germline CDR1 is SGHRS and CDR2 YFSETQ. Unmatched junction bases numbered 5, after V lost 5 bases and J lost 3 bases. The CDR3 has 13 amino acids. The CDR3 DNA follows: TGCGCCAGCAGTAGTTACAGGGGCTACGAGCAGTACTTC. Translation: CASSSYRGYEQYF.

V gene TRBV19 combines with J gene TRBJ1-5, with 7 bases matching TRBD1. V lost 4 bases to trimming and J lost 5 bases; unmatched junction nucleotides: 8. The CDR3 is 15 amino acids. The germline gives CDR1 LNHDA, CDR2 SQIVND (reference sequence). In DNA form, the CDR3 reads TGTGCCAGTAGTACGGTAGGGGGCTTGGATCAGCCCCAGCATTTT. Translated: CASSTVGGLDQPQHF.

This clonotype was seen a handful of times. The chain uses TRBV28 and TRBJ2-6, with D possibly being TRBD1 (5 bases). CDR1 is MDHEN, CDR2 SYDVKM, per germline. This CDR3 comprises 18 residues. V lost 3 bases, J lost 0 bases, and 15 bases lay in between. For the CDR3, the DNA is TGTGCCAGCAGTTTTCGGACATCATCTAGCTCTGGGGCCAACGTCCTGACTTTC. It translates to CASSFRTSSSSGANVLTF.

This clonotype occurred a few times. V gene TRBV5-5 combines with J gene TRBJ2-2, with D perhaps TRBD1 (6 bases). Germline V gene lookup returns CDR1 SGHKS and CDR2 YYEKEE (reference sequence). The CDR3 spans 16 residues. The V end lost 1 base, the J end lost 1 base, and 11 bases lay between the germline ends. CDR3 amino acids: CASSLFVRGNTGELFF. For the CDR3, the DNA is TGTGCCAGCAGCTTGTTTGTCAGGGGGAACACCGGGGAGCTGTTTTTT.

The V and J genes are TRBV6-1 and TRBJ2-3, with D hard to call. Trimming left V 4 bases short and J 2 bases short, with 10 bases between. Germline V gene sequence: CDR1 MNHNS, CDR2 SASEGT. The CDR3 is 14 amino acids. Written as DNA, the CDR3 is TGTGCCAGCAGTGGGATGAGGATCACAGATACGCAGTATTTT. This gives the protein CASSGMRITDTQYF.

The chain uses TRBV29-1 and TRBJ2-5; TRBD1 matches 9 bases. V was pared by 4 bases and J by 5 bases, with 11 bases of the junction left unmatched. The CDR3 is 15 amino acids. Germline CDR1 reads SQVTM; CDR2 reads ANQGSEA. The CDR3 protein is CSVATGTGRVETQYF. The CDR3, as DNA: TGCAGCGTTGCAACCGGGACAGGGAGGGTGGAGACCCAGTACTTC.

J is TRBJ2-3 and V is TRBV5-5; 7 nucleotides match TRBD2. This CDR3 contains 14 residues. Trimming removed 7 bases from V and 3 bases from J; junction bases left unmatched: 8. Germline CDR1 and CDR2: SGHKS and YYEKEE (reference sequence). The CDR3 nucleotides are TGTGCCAGCCAGCGGGACCGCCTAACAGATACGCAGTATTTT. This gives the protein CASQRDRLTDTQYF.

The chain links TRBV20-1 to TRBJ2-1, with 16 bases fitting TRBD2. This CDR3 has 16 amino acids. With V trimmed by 5 bases and J by 9 bases, 10 bases remained unmatched. CDR1 and CDR2 (germline): DFQATT, SNEGSKA (reference sequence). CDR3 in DNA: TGCAGTGCTGCGGCCGGGACTAGCGGGAGGGCCGGTGAGCAGTTCTTC. This encodes CSAAAGTSGRAGEQFF.

This clonotype was observed a handful of times. V gene TRBV7-2 combines with J gene TRBJ2-7; the D is unclear. The ends were cut back, 7 bases at V and 1 base at J, with 14 bases in the middle. Germline loops: CDR1 SGHTA, CDR2 FQGNSA. The CDR3 has 14 residues. The CDR3 spells CASKSHTNSYEQYF. The CDR3 DNA reads as TGTGCCAGCAAGAGTCATACTAATTCCTACGAGCAGTACTTC.

In this sample, this clonotype turned up many times. This chain joins TRBV2 and TRBJ2-3, with D uncertain. V lost 5 bases to trimming and J lost 0 bases, with 18 bases between them. The CDR3 loop spans 17 amino acids. Germline loops: CDR1 SNHLY, CDR2 FYNNEI. The CDR3 here is CASSPRVPAPSTDTQYF. The CDR3 nucleotides are TGTGCCAGCAGTCCCAGAGTCCCAGCCCCTAGCACAGATACGCAGTATTTT.

The V and J genes are TRBV4-1 and TRBJ2-1, with D unresolved. From germline, CDR1 is MGHRA and CDR2 YSYEKL. V was pared by 4 bases and J by 5 bases, with 15 bases between. The CDR3 runs to 15 residues. The CDR3 bases are TGCGCCAGCAGCCTACAAATTAAGGGAAACAATGAGCAGTTCTTC. Its translation: CASSLQIKGNNEQFF.

There are many counts of this clonotype. The J gene is TRBJ2-3, the V gene TRBV2, with D perhaps TRBD1 (7 bases). CDR1 and CDR2 (germline): SNHLY, FYNNEI. The V end was cut by 3 bases, the J end by 1 base, with 14 bases between. This CDR3 comprises 16 residues. CDR3 amino acids: CASSERGRDRTDTQYF. The CDR3 DNA reads TGTGCCAGCAGTGAGAGGGGGCGGGACCGCACAGATACGCAGTATTTT.

With regard to this clonotype: This may arise from a read error, as a much more abundant clone is one base away. The chain carries TRBV10-3 and TRBJ1-1; D is perhaps TRBD1 (6 bases). Germline V gene sequence: CDR1 ENHRY, CDR2 SYGVKD. The CDR3 loop spans 14 amino acids. V lost 2 bases and J lost 3, with 10 bases in between. The CDR3 region is CAISERGHDTEAFF. CDR3 coding DNA: TGTGCCATCAGTGAGCGGGGACACGACACTGAAGCTTTCTTT.

The genes are TRBV28 and TRBJ2-7; D is tentatively TRBD1 or TRBD2 (5 bases each). Trimming took off 5 bases at V and 5 bases at J, with 19 bases between the two ends. Germline CDR1 and CDR2: MDHEN and SYDVKM. This CDR3 spans 15 amino acids. CDR3 DNA sequence: TGTGCCAGCAGTGTCCGGTGGGGGACCGATCACGAGCAGTACTTC. This translates into CASSVRWGTDHEQYF.

The sample holds a few counts of this clonotype. V and J are TRBV20-1 and TRBJ2-1; TRBD1 matches at 8 bases. The CDR3 is 15 residues long. The J segment lost 8 bases and the V segment lost 1 base, leaving 10 bases of the junction unmatched. CDR1 is DFQATT, CDR2 SNEGSKA, per germline (reference sequence). The CDR3 DNA sequence: TGCAGTGCTAGAGGATTTCAGGGGGCGCAGGATGAGCAGTTCTTC. Residues: CSARGFQGAQDEQFF.

This clonotype has ten or more counts. The chain couples TRBV30 to TRBJ2-1; D not resolved. CDR1 and CDR2 from the germline V gene are GTSNPN and SVGIG (reference sequence). The V end was cut by 0 bases, the J end by 5 bases, with 14 bases between. The CDR3 totals 15 residues. CDR3 DNA: TGTGCCTGGAGTGTAGGGATCCGGTCTAACAATGAGCAGTTCTTC. Translated, it gives CAWSVGIRSNNEQFF. Filled out from reference TRBV30 and TRBJ2-1, the complete variable domain reads SQTIHQWPATLVQPVGSPLSLECTVEGTSNPNLYWYRQAAGRGLQLLFYSVGIGQISSEVPQNLSASRPQDRQFILSSKKLLLSDSGFYLCAWSVGIRSNNEQFFGPGTRLTVL.

This clonotype was seen a few times. The rearrangement uses TRBV27 and TRBJ1-1, with a possible D match to TRBD1 (6 bases). V lost 6 bases and J 4 bases, leaving 18 bases between the germline ends. CDR3 length: 15 residues. The V gene's germline CDR1 is MNHEY and CDR2 SMNVEV (reference sequence). The CDR3 DNA reads as TGTGCCAGCAGGGAGATCAGGGGAGGGAGCACTGAAGCTTTCTTT. Its translation is CASREIRGGSTEAFF.